These 23 T cell receptor beta chains came from one sample sequenced in a study of T-cell reconstitution after alpha-beta-depleted transplantation in children. For TCRbeta, the library was prepared with unique molecular identifiers. TCRdb reprocessed the PCR reads with MiXCR, giving one entry per CDR3 protein. The sample shows 350,000 to 450,000 distinct CDR3 sequences, roughly 13% of them seen only once. This material consisted of PBMCs, taken from the stem cell graft. Source of these receptors: a human donor who donated a stem cell graft to a child with Fanconi anemia.

A word on this clonotype: Sequence at one end of the junction differs from germline and may be a read error. The chain uses TRBV5-1 and TRBJ2-1, with D tentatively TRBD1 or TRBD2 (7 bases each). In germline, CDR1 is SGHRS, CDR2 YFSETQ. This CDR3 spans 16 amino acids. CDR3 sequence (DNA): TGCGCCAGCAGCTTGGAAGGCAGGGGGGGGTACAATGAGCAGTCCTTC. Encoded protein: CASSLEGRGGYNEQSF.

Note on this clonotype: Being one base from a much bigger clone, this may be a read error. The chain links TRBV5-1 to TRBJ2-7; tentatively, D is TRBD1 or TRBD2 (5 bases each). This CDR3 spans 14 amino acids. Germline CDR1 is SGHRS and CDR2 is YFSETQ. The CDR3 loop reads CASNLDRGAGEQYF. The CDR3 DNA follows: TGCGCCAGCAACTTGGATAGGGGAGCTGGCGAGCAGTACTTC. Supplemented by reference TRBV5-1 and TRBJ2-7, the full variable domain reads KAGVTQTPRYLIKTRGQQVTLSCSPISGHRSVSWYQQTPGQGLQFLFEYFSETQRNKGNFPGRFSGRQFSNSRSEMNVSTLELGDSALYLCASNLDRGAGEQYFGPGTRLTVT.

This clonotype was seen a handful of times. V and J are TRBV24-1 and TRBJ2-2; D uncertain. In germline, CDR1 is KGHDR, CDR2 SFDVKD. This CDR3 has 15 amino acids. The V gene lost 0 bases and the J gene lost 2 bases, with 6 bases spanning the gap. The CDR3 DNA is TGTGCCACCAGTGATTTGAACAGAAACACCGGGGAGCTGTTTTTT. Protein: CATSDLNRNTGELFF.

This clonotype has just one count. The chain combines TRBV12-3 or TRBV12-4 with TRBJ2-4; a possible D gene is TRBD1 (6 bases). Trimming took off 6 bases at V and 8 bases at J, with 17 bases between the two ends. There are 14 residues in the CDR3. The CDR3 region is CASSWRQVADIQYF. Here the CDR3 DNA reads TGTGCCAGCAGCTGGAGACAGGTGGCGGACATTCAGTACTTC.

This clonotype has more than one count but fewer than ten. CDR3 sequence reads: CSASAGTSGGELFF. For the CDR3, the DNA is TGCAGTGCTAGTGCTGGGACTAGCGGGGGGGAGCTGTTTTTT. J is TRBJ2-2 and V is TRBV20-1; 12 nucleotides agree with TRBD2. The germline V gene has CDR1 DFQATT and CDR2 SNEGSKA (reference sequence). The ends lost 3 bases at V and 8 bases at J; junction bases unmatched: 4. The CDR3 length is 14 residues.

Many counts were recorded for this clonotype. The gene calls are TRBV12-3 or TRBV12-4 and TRBJ2-1, with 9 bases matching TRBD2. After removal of 3 bases from V and 8 bases from J, the junction contained 8 bases not matched to a gene. This CDR3 region has 15 residues. DNA of the CDR3: TGTGCCAGCAGTTTTGGCGGGGGGGCCAGATATGAGCAGTTCTTC. Protein sequence: CASSFGGGARYEQFF.

The CDR3 is CASSLTSVPLKGEQYF. The DNA of the CDR3 is TGTGCCAGCAGCCTAACTAGCGTTCCCCTAAAAGGCGAGCAGTACTTC. V usage is TRBV7-8 and J usage is TRBJ2-7, with 7 bases lining up with TRBD2. CDR3 length equals 16 residues. Looked up from germline, CDR1 is SGHVS and CDR2 is FQNEAQ. V lost 5 bases, J lost 6 bases, and 16 bases stayed unmatched.

This clonotype was counted a few times. This chain joins TRBV9 and TRBJ2-1, with D perhaps matching TRBD1 (5 bases). Germline V gene data show CDR1 as SGDLS and CDR2 as YYNGEE. Trimming cost V 0 bases and J 2 bases, with 12 bases left between them. There are 16 residues in the CDR3. The CDR3 loop reads CASSVGLGPTYNEQFF. The CDR3 DNA sequence: TGTGCCAGCAGCGTAGGTCTGGGGCCGACCTACAATGAGCAGTTCTTC.

This clonotype has at least ten counts. This chain joins TRBV10-3 and TRBJ1-6; D not resolved. CDR1 is ENHRY and CDR2 is SYGVKD in the germline V gene. The CDR3 covers 13 residues. The germline V and J ends were trimmed by 4 bases and 7 bases, with 8 bases remaining between them. CDR3: CAISGVENSPLHF. The CDR3 nucleotides are TGTGCCATCAGTGGGGTGGAAAATTCACCCCTCCACTTT.

This clonotype was seen many times. The DNA for the CDR3 is TGCGCCAGCAGCCCTTTACAGGGGGACACCGGGGAGCTGTTTTTT. Translation gives CASSPLQGDTGELFF. V usage is TRBV5-1 and J usage is TRBJ2-2, with 8 bases aligning to TRBD1. The germline V gene has CDR1 SGHRS and CDR2 YFSETQ. J lost 3 bases, V lost 4 bases, and 5 bases had no gene match. The CDR3 totals 15 residues.

At least ten counts were recorded for this clonotype. This rearrangement joins TRBV28 to TRBJ1-5; TRBD1 aligns across 7 bases. There are 15 residues in the CDR3. V dropped 3 bases and J dropped 2; count of bases not matched to a gene: 4. The germline gives CDR1 MDHEN, CDR2 SYDVKM. The CDR3 reads CASSFRQGGNQPQHF. As DNA, the CDR3 is TGTGCCAGCAGTTTTCGACAGGGAGGCAATCAGCCCCAGCATTTT.

The sample holds a few counts of this clonotype. The gene calls are TRBV12-3 or TRBV12-4 and TRBJ1-2, with D possibly matching TRBD1 (5 bases). This CDR3 is 14 amino acids long. Trimming took off 6 bases at V and 5 bases at J, with 16 bases between the two ends. CDR3 sequence reads: CASRLGGGTYGYTF. In nucleotides, the CDR3 is TGTGCCAGCAGACTTGGTGGGGGGACGTATGGCTACACCTTC.

This clonotype was picked up many times. This chain links TRBV12-3 or TRBV12-4 with TRBJ2-5; 7 bases match TRBD2. V lost 7 bases and J lost 5; bases outside the gene matches: 7. The CDR3 has 13 amino acids. CDR3 in amino acids: CASTRAGEETQYF. The DNA of the CDR3 is TGTGCCAGCACCCGGGCGGGAGAGGAGACCCAGTACTTC.

This clonotype has only a few counts. This rearrangement joins TRBV3-1 to TRBJ2-5, with TRBD1 identical over 8 bases. V lost 3 bases to trimming and J lost 12 bases; unmatched junction nucleotides: 6. The CDR3 is 12 residues long. Germline V gene sequence: CDR1 LGHDT, CDR2 YNNKEL (reference sequence). CDR3 in DNA: TGTGCCAGCAGCCAGTTGGACAGGGCCGAGTACTTC. Protein: CASSQLDRAEYF.

This clonotype was detected many times. The V call is TRBV4-3, the J call TRBJ2-1; D uncertain. V was clipped by 1 base and J by 5 bases, with 12 bases between them. CDR3 length: 15 amino acids. Germline V lookup: CDR1 LGHNA, CDR2 YSLEER. The CDR3 region has the DNA TGCGCCAGCAGCCAAGGGCGCCAGTTTAACAATGAGCAGTTCTTC. Its protein is CASSQGRQFNNEQFF.

This clonotype was seen at least ten times. Here the CDR3 DNA reads TGCGCCAGCAGTCAGCAGGGCGCGAACACTGAAGCTTTCTTT. Translating it yields CASSQQGANTEAFF. The gene calls are TRBV5-1 and TRBJ1-1, with TRBD1 as a possible D gene (5 bases). Trimming shortened V by 5 bases and J by 1 base, and 12 bases separated the two germline ends. The CDR3 covers 14 residues. Per the germline V gene, CDR1 is SGHRS and CDR2 is YFSETQ.

The V and J genes are TRBV29-1 and TRBJ1-5, with TRBD1 matching 9 bases. CDR1 is SQVTM and CDR2 is ANQGSEA in the germline V gene. The CDR3 is made up of 13 amino acids. Losses at the gene ends were 6 bases for V and 5 bases for J; bases not matched to a gene: 5. The CDR3 loop is CSVGTGGDQPQHF. CDR3 in DNA: TGCAGCGTGGGCACAGGGGGCGATCAGCCCCAGCATTTT.

V is TRBV12-3 or TRBV12-4 and J is TRBJ1-1; a possible D gene is TRBD1 (5 bases). The ends were cut back, 5 bases at V and 8 bases at J, with 12 bases in the middle. The CDR3 is 12 residues long. CDR3 bases: TGTGCCAGCAGTGTCCGGGGGGGAGAAGCTTTCTTT. It yields the protein CASSVRGGEAFF.

In this sample, this clonotype turned up many times. J is TRBJ1-1 and V is TRBV20-1; TRBD1 matches at 7 bases. Germline CDR1 reads DFQATT; CDR2 reads SNEGSKA (reference sequence). The CDR3 runs 14 residues. J was trimmed by 10 bases and V by 6 bases; bases with no gene match: 17. CDR3 amino acids: CSAPRQGAGLVAFF. CDR3 nucleotide sequence: TGCAGTGCCCCCAGACAGGGAGCTGGGTTGGTAGCTTTCTTT.

The gene calls are TRBV11-2 and TRBJ1-1; no firm D call. Germline V CDR1 and CDR2: SGHAT, FQNNGV. Between the trimmed V and J ends, which lost 2 bases and 8 bases, there was a span of 18 bases. The CDR3 is 15 amino acids. CDR3 sequence: CASSLRWLGIKEAFF. The CDR3 DNA reads TGTGCCAGCAGCTTAAGGTGGCTCGGGATAAAAGAAGCTTTCTTT.

This clonotype was counted only a few times. The CDR3 DNA reads as TGCAGCGTTGAAGCCCCACTAGCGGGGCCTCAGTGGTCGCAGTATTTT. Translation: CSVEAPLAGPQWSQYF. V gene TRBV29-1 combines with J gene TRBJ2-3; TRBD2 matches 10 bases. Per germline, CDR1 SQVTM and CDR2 ANQGSEA. This CDR3 comprises 16 residues. Trimming at V came to 1 base and at J to 10 bases, leaving 14 bases not matched to a gene.

The V and J genes are TRBV27 and TRBJ1-2; no reliable D call. V was clipped by 6 bases and J by 7 bases, with 21 bases between them. The CDR3 contains 15 residues. Per germline, CDR1 MNHEY and CDR2 SMNVEV (reference sequence). CDR3 region: CASRRLITFTSGYTF. CDR3 nucleotide sequence: TGTGCCAGCAGGCGACTGATCACCTTCACTAGTGGCTACACCTTC.

This chain uses TRBV28 with TRBJ1-5; D not resolved. The germline gives CDR1 MDHEN, CDR2 SYDVKM. V lost 8 bases to trimming and J lost 5 bases, with 10 bases between them. There are 12 residues in the CDR3. CDR3 sequence: CASWAIDQPQHF. The CDR3 DNA follows: TGTGCCAGCTGGGCCATTGATCAGCCCCAGCATTTT.